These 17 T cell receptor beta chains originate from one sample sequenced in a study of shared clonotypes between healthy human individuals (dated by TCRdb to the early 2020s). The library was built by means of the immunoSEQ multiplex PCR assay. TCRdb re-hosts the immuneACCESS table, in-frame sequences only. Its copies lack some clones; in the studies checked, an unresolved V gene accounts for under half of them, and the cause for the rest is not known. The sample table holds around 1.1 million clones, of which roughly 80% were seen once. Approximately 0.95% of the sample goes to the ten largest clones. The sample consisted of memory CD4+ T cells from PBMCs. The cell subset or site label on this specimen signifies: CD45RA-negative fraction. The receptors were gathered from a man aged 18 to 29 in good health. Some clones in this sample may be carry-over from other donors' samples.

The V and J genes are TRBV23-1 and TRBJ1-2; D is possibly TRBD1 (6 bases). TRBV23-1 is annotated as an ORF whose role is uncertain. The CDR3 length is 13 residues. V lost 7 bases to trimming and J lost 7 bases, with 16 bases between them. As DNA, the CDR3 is TGCGCCAGCATCTATCCGACAGGATCTGGCTACACCTTC. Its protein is CASIYPTGSGYTF.

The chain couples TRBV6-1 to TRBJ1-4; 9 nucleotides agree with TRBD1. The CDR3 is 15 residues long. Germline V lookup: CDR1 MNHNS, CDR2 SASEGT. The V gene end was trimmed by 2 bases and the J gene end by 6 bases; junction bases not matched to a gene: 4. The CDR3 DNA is TGTGCCAGCAGTGAAACAGGGACAGGGTATGAAAAACTGTTTTTT. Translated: CASSETGTGYEKLFF.

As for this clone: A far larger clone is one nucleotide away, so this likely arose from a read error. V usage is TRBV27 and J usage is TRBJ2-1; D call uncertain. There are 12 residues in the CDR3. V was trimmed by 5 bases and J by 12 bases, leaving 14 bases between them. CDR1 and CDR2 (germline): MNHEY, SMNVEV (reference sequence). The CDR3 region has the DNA TGTGCCAGCAGTATCGGTCTGGGTGGGCAGTTCTTC. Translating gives CASSIGLGGQFF.

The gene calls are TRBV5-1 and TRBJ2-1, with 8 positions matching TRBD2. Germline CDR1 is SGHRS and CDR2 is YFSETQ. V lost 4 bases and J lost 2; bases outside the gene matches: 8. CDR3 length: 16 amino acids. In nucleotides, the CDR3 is TGCGCCAGCAGCCACCCGGGGACTAGTGCCTACAATGAGCAGTTCTTC. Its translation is CASSHPGTSAYNEQFF.

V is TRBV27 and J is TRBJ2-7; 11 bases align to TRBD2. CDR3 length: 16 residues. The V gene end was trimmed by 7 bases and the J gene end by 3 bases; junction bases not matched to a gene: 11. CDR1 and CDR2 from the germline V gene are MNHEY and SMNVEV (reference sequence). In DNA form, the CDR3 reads TGTGCCAGCAAAAAAGTCCCCCTAGCGGGGGGCTACGAGCAGTACTTC. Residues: CASKKVPLAGGYEQYF.

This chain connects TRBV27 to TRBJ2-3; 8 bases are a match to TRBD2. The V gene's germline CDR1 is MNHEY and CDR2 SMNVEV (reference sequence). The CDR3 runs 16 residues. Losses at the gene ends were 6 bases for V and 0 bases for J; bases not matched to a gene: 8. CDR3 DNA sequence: TGTGCCAGCAGGATGCTAGCGGGCGGCAGCACAGATACGCAGTATTTT. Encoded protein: CASRMLAGGSTDTQYF.

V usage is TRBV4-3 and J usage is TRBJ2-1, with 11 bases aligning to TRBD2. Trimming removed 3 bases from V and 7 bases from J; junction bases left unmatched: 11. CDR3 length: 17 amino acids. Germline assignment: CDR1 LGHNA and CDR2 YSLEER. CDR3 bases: TGCGCCAGCAGCCAGGCCCCCACTAGCGGGAGCAGGAATGAGCAGTTCTTC. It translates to CASSQAPTSGSRNEQFF.

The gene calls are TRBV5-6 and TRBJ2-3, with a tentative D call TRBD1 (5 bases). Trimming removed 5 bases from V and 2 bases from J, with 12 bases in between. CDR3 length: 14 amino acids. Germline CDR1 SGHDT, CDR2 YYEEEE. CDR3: CASRGRIHTDTQYF. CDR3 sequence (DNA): TGTGCCAGCAGGGGGCGGATACACACAGATACGCAGTATTTT.

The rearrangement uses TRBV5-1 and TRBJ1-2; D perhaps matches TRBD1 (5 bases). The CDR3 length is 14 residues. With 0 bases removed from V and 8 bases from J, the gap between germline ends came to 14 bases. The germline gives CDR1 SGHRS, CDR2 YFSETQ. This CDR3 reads CASSLAIPGKGYTF. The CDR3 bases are TGCGCCAGCAGCTTGGCAATACCAGGGAAAGGCTACACCTTC.

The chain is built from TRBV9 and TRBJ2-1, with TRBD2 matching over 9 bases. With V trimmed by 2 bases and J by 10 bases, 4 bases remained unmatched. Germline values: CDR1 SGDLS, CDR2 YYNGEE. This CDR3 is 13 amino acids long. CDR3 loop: CASSVRLAEEQFF. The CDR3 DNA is TGTGCCAGCAGCGTGCGACTAGCGGAGGAGCAGTTCTTC.

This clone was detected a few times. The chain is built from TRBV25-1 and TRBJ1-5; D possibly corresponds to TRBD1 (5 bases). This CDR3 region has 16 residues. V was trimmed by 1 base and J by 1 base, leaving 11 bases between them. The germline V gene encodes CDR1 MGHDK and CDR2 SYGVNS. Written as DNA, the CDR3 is TGTGCCAGCAGTGAATCGGGAAGGGGAAGCAATCAGCCCCAGCATTTT. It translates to CASSESGRGSNQPQHF. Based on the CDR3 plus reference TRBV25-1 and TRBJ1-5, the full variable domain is EADIYQTPRYLVIGTGKKITLECSQTMGHDKMYWYQQDPGMELHLIHYSYGVNSTEKGDLSSESTVSRIRTEHFPLTLESARPSHTSQYLCASSESGRGSNQPQHFGDGTRLSIL.

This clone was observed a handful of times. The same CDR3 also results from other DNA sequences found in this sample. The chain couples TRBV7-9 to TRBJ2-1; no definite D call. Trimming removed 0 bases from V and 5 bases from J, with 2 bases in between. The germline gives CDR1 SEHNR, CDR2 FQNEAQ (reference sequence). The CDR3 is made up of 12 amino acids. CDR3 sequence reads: CASSLADNEQFF. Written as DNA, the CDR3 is TGTGCCAGCAGCTTAGCGGACAATGAGCAGTTCTTC.

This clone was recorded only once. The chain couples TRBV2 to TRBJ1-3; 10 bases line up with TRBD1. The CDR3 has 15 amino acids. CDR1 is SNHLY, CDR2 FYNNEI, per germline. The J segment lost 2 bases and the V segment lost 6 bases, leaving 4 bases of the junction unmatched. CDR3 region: CASSPGQGAGNTIYF. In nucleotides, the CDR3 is TGTGCCAGCAGCCCCGGACAGGGGGCTGGAAACACCATATATTTT.

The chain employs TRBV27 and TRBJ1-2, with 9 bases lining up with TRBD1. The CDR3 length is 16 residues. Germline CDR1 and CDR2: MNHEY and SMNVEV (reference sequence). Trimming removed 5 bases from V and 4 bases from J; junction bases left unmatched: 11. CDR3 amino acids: CASSRVTGGFTYGYTF. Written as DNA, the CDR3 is TGTGCCAGCAGTCGAGTAACAGGGGGCTTCACCTATGGCTACACCTTC.

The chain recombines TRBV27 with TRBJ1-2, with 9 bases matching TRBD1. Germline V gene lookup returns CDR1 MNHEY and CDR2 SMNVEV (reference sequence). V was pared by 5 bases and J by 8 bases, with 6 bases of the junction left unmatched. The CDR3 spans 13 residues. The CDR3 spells CASSAQGAEGYTF. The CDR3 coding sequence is TGTGCCAGCAGTGCACAGGGGGCGGAGGGCTACACCTTC.

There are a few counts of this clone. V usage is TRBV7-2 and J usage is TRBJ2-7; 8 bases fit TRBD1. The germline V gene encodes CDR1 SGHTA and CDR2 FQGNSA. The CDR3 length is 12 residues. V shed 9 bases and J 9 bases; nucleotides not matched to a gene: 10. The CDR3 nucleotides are TGTGCCAGTAAACAGGGGGTCAGGGCGCAGTACTTC. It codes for CASKQGVRAQYF.

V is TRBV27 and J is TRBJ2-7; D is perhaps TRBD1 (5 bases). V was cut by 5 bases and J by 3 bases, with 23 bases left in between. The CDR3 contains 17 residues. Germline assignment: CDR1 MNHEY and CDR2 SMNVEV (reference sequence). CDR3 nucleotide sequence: TGTGCCAGCAGTCCCCCAGGGCACGAATCTCCCTTCTACGAGCAGTACTTC. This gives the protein CASSPPGHESPFYEQYF.